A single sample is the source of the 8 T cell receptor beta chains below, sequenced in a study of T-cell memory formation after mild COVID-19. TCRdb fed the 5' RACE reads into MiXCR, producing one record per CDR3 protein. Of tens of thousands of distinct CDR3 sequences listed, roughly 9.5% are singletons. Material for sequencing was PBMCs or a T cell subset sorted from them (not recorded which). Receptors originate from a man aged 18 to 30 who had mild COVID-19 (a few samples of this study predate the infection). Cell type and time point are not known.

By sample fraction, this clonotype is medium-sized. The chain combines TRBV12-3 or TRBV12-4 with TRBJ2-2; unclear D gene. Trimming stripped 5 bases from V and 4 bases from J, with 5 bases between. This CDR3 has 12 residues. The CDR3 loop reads CASSRSTGELFF. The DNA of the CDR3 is TGTGCCAGCAGTCGATCCACCGGGGAGCTGTTTTTT.

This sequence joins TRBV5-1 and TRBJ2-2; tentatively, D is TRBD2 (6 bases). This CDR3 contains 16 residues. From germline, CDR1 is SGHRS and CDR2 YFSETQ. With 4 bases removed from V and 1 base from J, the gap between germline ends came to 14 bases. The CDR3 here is CASSQLTSMNTGELFF. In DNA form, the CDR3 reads TGCGCCAGCAGCCAGCTGACTAGTATGAACACCGGGGAGCTGTTTTTT. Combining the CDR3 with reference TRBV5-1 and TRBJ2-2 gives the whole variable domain KAGVTQTPRYLIKTRGQQVTLSCSPISGHRSVSWYQQTPGQGLQFLFEYFSETQRNKGNFPGRFSGRQFSNSRSEMNVSTLELGDSALYLCASSQLTSMNTGELFFGEGSRLTVL.

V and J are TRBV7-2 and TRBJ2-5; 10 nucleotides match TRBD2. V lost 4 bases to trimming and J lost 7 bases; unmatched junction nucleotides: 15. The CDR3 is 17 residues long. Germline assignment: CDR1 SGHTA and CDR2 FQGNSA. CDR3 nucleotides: TGTGCCAGCAGCTACGTCGCTAGCGGGGGATCCGGGGGGACCCAGTACTTC. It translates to CASSYVASGGSGGTQYF.

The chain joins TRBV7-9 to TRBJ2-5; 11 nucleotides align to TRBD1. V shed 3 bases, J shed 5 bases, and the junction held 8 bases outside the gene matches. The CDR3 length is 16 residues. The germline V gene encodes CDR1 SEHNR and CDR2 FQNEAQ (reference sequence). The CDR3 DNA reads TGTGCCAGCAGCTTCGGGGACAGGGGGAAGCGGGAGACCCAGTACTTC. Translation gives CASSFGDRGKRETQYF.

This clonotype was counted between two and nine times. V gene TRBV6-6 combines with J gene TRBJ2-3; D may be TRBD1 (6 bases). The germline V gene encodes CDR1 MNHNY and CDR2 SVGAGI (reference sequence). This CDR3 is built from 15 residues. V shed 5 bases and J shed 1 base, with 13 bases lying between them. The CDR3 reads CASSLQGMGTDTQYF. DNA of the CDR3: TGTGCCAGCAGTCTACAGGGTATGGGCACAGATACGCAGTATTTT.

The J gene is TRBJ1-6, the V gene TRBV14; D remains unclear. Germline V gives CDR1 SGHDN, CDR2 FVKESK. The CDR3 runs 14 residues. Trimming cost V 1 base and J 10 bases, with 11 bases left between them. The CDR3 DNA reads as TGTGCCAGCAGCCAAGGAAGGGAGTACTCACCCCTCCACTTT. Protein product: CASSQGREYSPLHF.

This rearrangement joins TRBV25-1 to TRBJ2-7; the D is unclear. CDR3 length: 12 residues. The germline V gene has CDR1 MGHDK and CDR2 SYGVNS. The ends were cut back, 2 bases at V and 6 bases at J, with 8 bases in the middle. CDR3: CASSETWGEQYV. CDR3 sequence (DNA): TGTGCCAGCAGTGAAACGTGGGGCGAGCAGTACGTC.

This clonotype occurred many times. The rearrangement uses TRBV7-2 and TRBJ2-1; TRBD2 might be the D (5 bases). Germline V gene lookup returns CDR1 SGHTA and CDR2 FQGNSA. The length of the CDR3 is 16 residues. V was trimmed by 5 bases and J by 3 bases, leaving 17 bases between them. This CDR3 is CASSRNLGLGYNEQFF. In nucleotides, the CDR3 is TGTGCCAGCAGCCGGAATCTTGGACTGGGCTACAATGAGCAGTTCTTC.